The 18 T cell receptor beta chains listed next were all sequenced from one sample in a study of blood T cell repertoires in COVID-19. Repertoires were generated with immunoSEQ multiplex PCR, while TCRdb's copy carries only in-frame clones and drops some. The data show 100,000 or so clones, 85% seen once. Sequences were obtained from peripheral blood. These receptors came from a woman between 70 and 85 years old with active or convalescent COVID-19.

The chain recombines TRBV7-2 with TRBJ2-7; 8 nucleotides match TRBD1. The length of the CDR3 is 15 residues. J gave up 2 bases and V 4 bases, and 7 bases lay outside the gene matches. CDR1 is SGHTA and CDR2 is FQGNSA in the germline V gene. CDR3 amino acids: CASSSSPGQAYEQYF. The CDR3 nucleotides are TGTGCCAGCAGCTCTTCCCCGGGACAGGCCTACGAGCAGTACTTC.

This chain links TRBV20-1 with TRBJ2-1; maybe TRBD2 (5 bases). Germline CDR1 is DFQATT and CDR2 is SNEGSKA (reference sequence). V was trimmed by 0 bases and J by 15 bases, leaving 12 bases between them. The CDR3 is made up of 11 amino acids. The chain's CDR3 is CSAREVRGPFF. The CDR3 nucleotides read TGCAGTGCTAGAGAGGTCCGCGGGCCGTTCTTC.

This chain links TRBV4-1 with TRBJ1-2, with TRBD1 identical over 11 bases. This CDR3 has 15 amino acids. Germline CDR1 and CDR2: MGHRA and YSYEKL. Losses at the gene ends were 1 base for V and 2 bases for J; bases not matched to a gene: 0. CDR3 DNA sequence: TGCGCCAGCAGCCAAGGGACAGGGGGCAACTATGGCTACACCTTC. It encodes CASSQGTGGNYGYTF.

The chain carries TRBV6-5 and TRBJ1-2; 8 nucleotides agree with TRBD1. Trimming at V came to 7 bases and at J to 4 bases, leaving 8 bases not matched to a gene. CDR1 and CDR2 (germline): MNHEY, SVGAGI. CDR3 size: 14 residues. The CDR3 spells CASTNRGGVYGYTF. CDR3 nucleotide sequence: TGTGCCAGCACGAACAGGGGGGGCGTCTATGGCTACACCTTC.

This chain uses TRBV5-1 with TRBJ2-7; tentatively, D is TRBD2 (7 bases). Germline V gene lookup returns CDR1 SGHRS and CDR2 YFSETQ. The CDR3 runs to 13 residues. The V end was cut by 0 bases, the J end by 5 bases, with 9 bases between. CDR3 amino acids: CASSLVGGHEQYF. DNA of the CDR3: TGCGCCAGCAGCTTGGTCGGGGGGCACGAGCAGTACTTC.

The rearrangement links TRBV5-8 to TRBJ1-1; 9 nucleotides align to TRBD1. Trimming removed 0 bases from V and 14 bases from J; junction bases left unmatched: 5. The CDR3 length is 12 residues. Per germline, CDR1 SGHTS and CDR2 YDEGEE. The CDR3 bases are TGTGCCAGCAGCTTGGGACAGGGGGTTCGCTTCTTT. Protein: CASSLGQGVRFF.

V and J are TRBV6-2 or TRBV6-3 and TRBJ1-3; D may be TRBD1 (5 bases). V was pared by 3 bases and J by 0 bases, with 12 bases between. Germline V lookup: CDR1 MNHEY, CDR2 SVGEGT. The CDR3 runs to 16 residues. DNA for the CDR3: TGTGCCAGCAGTTATATTCTGGGGGGCTCTGGAAACACCATATATTTT. Amino acids: CASSYILGGSGNTIYF.

The chain joins TRBV6-6 to TRBJ2-7; 9 bases line up with TRBD1. V was pared by 5 bases and J by 6 bases, with 11 bases of the junction left unmatched. The CDR3 covers 15 residues. The germline V gene has CDR1 MNHNY and CDR2 SVGAGI (reference sequence). CDR3 in amino acids: CASSPLGTGYSEQYF. The CDR3 region has the DNA TGTGCCAGCAGTCCCCTCGGGACAGGGTACAGCGAGCAGTACTTC.

This rearrangement joins TRBV29-1 to TRBJ1-4; 7 positions agree with TRBD1. The germline CDR1 and CDR2 sequences are SQVTM and ANQGSEA. The J segment lost 4 bases and the V segment lost 7 bases, leaving 3 bases of the junction unmatched. The CDR3 is 12 amino acids. Written as DNA, the CDR3 is TGCAGCGGGGGACAGAATAATGAAAAACTGTTTTTT. It encodes CSGGQNNEKLFF.

CDR3 loop: CASSRTSRNEQFF. DNA of the CDR3: TGTGCCAGCAGCAGGACTAGTCGCAATGAGCAGTTCTTC. The V and J genes are TRBV7-2 and TRBJ2-1; the match to TRBD2 covers 7 bases. CDR3 size: 13 residues. V dropped 5 bases and J dropped 6; count of bases not matched to a gene: 4. Germline lookup yields CDR1 SGHTA and CDR2 FQGNSA.

This rearrangement joins TRBV6-6 to TRBJ2-7, with 8 bases aligning to TRBD1. The CDR3 is 14 residues long. Per germline, CDR1 MNHNY and CDR2 SVGAGI (reference sequence). The V and J ends lost 6 bases and 0 bases, in that order; junction bases with no gene match: 4. CDR3 in amino acids: CASRNTGGSYEQYF. The CDR3 DNA reads TGTGCCAGCAGAAACACAGGGGGCTCCTACGAGCAGTACTTC.

J is TRBJ1-3 and V is TRBV29-1, with D perhaps TRBD1 (5 bases). The CDR3 runs 13 residues. The V end lost 6 bases, the J end lost 4 bases, and 13 bases lay between the germline ends. Germline V gene sequence: CDR1 SQVTM, CDR2 ANQGSEA. Here the CDR3 reads CSVQGLTGNTIYF. The CDR3 region has the DNA TGCAGCGTCCAGGGTCTTACGGGAAACACCATATATTTT.

This rearrangement joins TRBV5-1 to TRBJ1-1; a possible D gene is TRBD1 (5 bases). Germline CDR1 reads SGHRS; CDR2 reads YFSETQ. Trimming shortened V by 3 bases and J by 2 bases, and 14 bases separated the two germline ends. The CDR3 contains 15 residues. The CDR3 protein is CASSYQAGPNTEAFF. CDR3 in DNA: TGCGCCAGCAGCTACCAAGCAGGGCCCAACACTGAAGCTTTCTTT.

The chain uses TRBV6-2 or TRBV6-3 and TRBJ2-1, with TRBD2 identical over 7 bases. CDR3 length: 19 amino acids. V lost 3 bases to trimming and J lost 0 bases; unmatched junction nucleotides: 14. Germline lookup yields CDR1 MNHEY and CDR2 SVGEGT. CDR3 loop: CASSYERGRHTSSYNEQFF. CDR3 DNA sequence: TGTGCCAGCAGTTATGAGCGGGGCCGCCATACCAGCTCCTACAATGAGCAGTTCTTC.

The V gene is TRBV6-1, the J gene TRBJ1-2, with D perhaps TRBD1 (5 bases). The length of the CDR3 is 13 residues. V lost 1 base, J lost 5 bases, and 8 bases lay in between. From germline, CDR1 is MNHNS and CDR2 SASEGT. The CDR3 nucleotides read TGTGCCAGCAGTGAAGGACAGTCATATGGCTACACCTTC. Translation gives CASSEGQSYGYTF.

The gene calls are TRBV5-4 and TRBJ2-5; 7 bases align to TRBD1. Germline V lookup: CDR1 SGHNT, CDR2 YYREEE (reference sequence). The V and J ends lost 5 bases and 5 bases, in that order; junction bases with no gene match: 12. This CDR3 has 15 residues. The CDR3 sequence: CASSSKTTGVETQYF. In DNA form, the CDR3 reads TGTGCCAGCAGTTCAAAAACCACAGGGGTTGAGACCCAGTACTTC.

The chain couples TRBV7-2 to TRBJ2-1; possibly TRBD2 for D (6 bases). Trimming stripped 6 bases from V and 3 bases from J, with 15 bases between. Germline V CDR1 and CDR2: SGHTA, FQGNSA. The CDR3 loop spans 15 amino acids. The CDR3 loop reads CASRESGFSYNEQFF. The CDR3 DNA follows: TGTGCCAGCAGAGAGAGCGGGTTCAGCTACAATGAGCAGTTCTTC.

The rearrangement links TRBV2 to TRBJ1-6, with TRBD1 matching over 7 bases. The V gene's germline CDR1 is SNHLY and CDR2 FYNNEI. The CDR3 length is 15 residues. V shed 6 bases and J 10 bases; nucleotides not matched to a gene: 12. The CDR3 nucleotides read TGTGCCAGCAGCACTCGACAGGGTCCCAACTCACCCCTCCACTTT. This sequence encodes CASSTRQGPNSPLHF. Complete variable domain (other parts from reference TRBV2 and TRBJ1-6): EPEVTQTPSHQVTQMGQEVILRCVPISNHLYFYWYRQILGQKVEFLVSFYNNEISEKSEIFDDQFSVERPDGSNFTLKIRSTKLEDSAMYFCASSTRQGPNSPLHFGNGTRLTVT.